The sequence of this T cell receptor (beta chain) was determined in a study of blood T cell repertoires in COVID-19. About the study: The samples span acute and convalescent COVID-19 from the United States, Italy and Spain. PBMCs, B-cell-depleted T cells, or T cells provided the cDNA or gDNA that made up the material.

Authors' data handling: Amplification from reference gene primers served as the basis for estimated nucleated cell counts. Generated by immunoSEQ multiplex PCR, the TCRdb table keeps only in-frame clones and is missing some. For V, J and clone size, that table is used; D and trimming come from the DNA. This sample has 50,000 or so clones, with roughly 79% found just once. With V trimmed by 6 bases and J by 5 bases, 6 bases remained unmatched. The CDR3 is made up of 13 amino acids. CDR1 is MNHEY and CDR2 is SVGAGI in the germline V gene. This chain joins TRBV6-5 and TRBJ1-1; TRBD1 agrees at 7 bases. This clonotype was sampled from a woman in her fifties or sixties with acute or convalescent COVID-19. The sample consisted of peripheral blood. The CDR3: CASRRQGMTEAFF. In nucleotides, the CDR3 is TGTGCCAGCAGAAGACAGGGAATGACTGAAGCTTTCTTT.